These 12 T cell receptor beta chains share one sample of origin, sequenced in a study of molecular identifiers for immune sequencing clone quantification. TCRdb re-derived calls from the PCR reads in MiXCR, one entry per CDR3 protein. The repertoire consists of 460,000 or so distinct CDR3 sequences, with around 23% occurring once and the leading ten covering over 0.6%. Sequences were obtained from naive CD8+ T cells from blood, with Jurkat cell RNA spiked in. Stated subset: FACS-sorted CD8+CD4-CCR7+CD45RA+ naive T cells. Receptors were obtained from a human donor in good health. Some libraries in this study had Jurkat cell RNA spiked in.

The chain uses TRBV28 and TRBJ2-7; maybe TRBD1 (6 bases). The CDR3 is made up of 15 amino acids. CDR1 is MDHEN, CDR2 SYDVKM, per germline. V dropped 4 bases and J dropped 4 bases, with 17 bases sitting between them. CDR3 coding DNA: TGTGCCAGCAGTTCCGGACGGTCAGGGGTTTACGAGCAGTACTTC. This sequence encodes CASSSGRSGVYEQYF. Full variable domain (missing parts from reference TRBV28 and TRBJ2-7): DVKVTQSSRYLVKRTGEKVFLECVQDMDHENMFWYRQDPGLGLRLIYFSYDVKMKEKGDIPEGYSVSREKKERFSLILESASTNQTSMYLCASSSGRSGVYEQYFGPGTRLTVT.

A word on this clonotype: A much larger clonotype is one base distant, so this may be a read error. CDR3 DNA sequence: TGTGCCGGCAGCTTAGTGGAGGGGGCTCGTCAGCCCCAGCATTTT. It yields the protein CAGSLVEGARQPQHF. The chain combines TRBV7-2 with TRBJ1-5; 7 nucleotides align to TRBD1. CDR3 length equals 15 residues. From germline, CDR1 is SGHTA and CDR2 FQGNSA.

Remarks on this clonotype: At one end the junction does not follow the germline gene, possibly because of a read error. V is TRBV12-3 or TRBV12-4 and J is TRBJ2-5; 8 bases match TRBD1. CDR3 length: 15 amino acids. The CDR3 sequence: CASSLGGQGMETQHF. The DNA for the CDR3 is TGTGCCAGCAGTTTAGGCGGACAGGGTATGGAGACCCAGCACTTC.

This clonotype has a count of ten or more. The rearrangement uses TRBV7-6 and TRBJ2-5; D is perhaps TRBD1 or TRBD2 (5 bases each). V lost 6 bases to trimming and J lost 5 bases, with 16 bases between them. The CDR3 runs to 14 residues. Germline V CDR1 and CDR2: SGHVS, FNYEAQ. The CDR3 DNA is TGTGCCAGCAGTTCCTGGGACCAGGCGGAGACCCAGTACTTC. Translating it yields CASSSWDQAETQYF.

Details on this clonotype: One junction end does not reproduce the germline sequence, and a read error may be involved. This chain uses TRBV7-7 with TRBJ2-5, with 11 bases lining up with TRBD2. This CDR3 comprises 16 residues. The germline V gene has CDR1 SSHAT and CDR2 FNYEAQ (reference sequence). The CDR3 here is CASSLPLAGGGETQYF. CDR3 coding DNA: TGTGCTAGCAGCTTACCTCTAGCGGGAGGAGGAGAGACCCAGTACTTC.

The chain combines TRBV19 with TRBJ2-3; no definite D call. This CDR3 has 15 amino acids. V was shortened by 2 bases and J by 11 bases, with 20 bases between the two germline ends. Germline V gene data show CDR1 as LNHDA and CDR2 as SQIVND (reference sequence). In DNA, the CDR3 is TGTGCCAGTAGTATATCGGGCAGTTCACACGGTGAGCAGTATTTT. It is translated as CASSISGSSHGEQYF.

The chain carries TRBV7-9 and TRBJ1-2; D is unresolved. Germline CDR1 SEHNR, CDR2 FQNEAQ (reference sequence). There are 13 residues in the CDR3. With 4 bases removed from V and 3 bases from J, the gap between germline ends came to 9 bases. The CDR3 here is CASSSEGYYGYTF. CDR3 DNA: TGTGCCAGCAGCTCCGAGGGATACTATGGCTACACCTTC.

This clonotype was counted a few times. The V and J genes are TRBV30 and TRBJ1-6, with 7 bases identical to TRBD1. The CDR3 is 16 amino acids. V was pared by 4 bases and J by 4 bases, with 10 bases of the junction left unmatched. In germline, CDR1 is GTSNPN, CDR2 SVGIG (reference sequence). The DNA of the CDR3 is TGTGCCTGGACTAAGACGCAGGGGGAATATAATTCACCCCTCCACTTT. Residues: CAWTKTQGEYNSPLHF. The variable domain in full, with the rest retrieved from reference TRBV30 and TRBJ1-6, is SQTIHQWPATLVQPVGSPLSLECTVEGTSNPNLYWYRQAAGRGLQLLFYSVGIGQISSEVPQNLSASRPQDRQFILSSKKLLLSDSGFYLCAWTKTQGEYNSPLHFGNGTRLTVT.

This clonotype was picked up a small number of times. No DNA is shown, since the ends of the CDR3 on it are uncertain; the CDR3 is the one TCRdb lists. This chain connects TRBV21-1 to TRBJ2-6; TRBD2 is the table's D call and was not checked against the DNA. TRBV21-1 corresponds to a pseudogene. The CDR3 totals 18 residues, both ends included. CDR3 sequence: CASSIQGGWASGANVLTF.

The CDR3 DNA reads as TGTGCCAGCAGCCCCGGACAGGACACGAACACTGAAGCTTTCTTT. It codes for CASSPGQDTNTEAFF. V gene TRBV5-3 combines with J gene TRBJ1-1, with TRBD1 identical over 7 bases. TRBV5-3 belongs to the ORF category, with a function that is uncertain. V lost 8 bases, J lost 1 base, and 11 bases stayed unmatched. The CDR3 covers 15 residues.

A single count supports this clonotype. The chain carries TRBV30 and TRBJ1-3, with D unclear. The germline gives CDR1 GTSNPN, CDR2 SVGIG (reference sequence). The CDR3 sequence is 14 residues long. Trimming pared 0 bases from V and 4 bases from J, leaving 10 bases between. In nucleotides, the CDR3 is TGTGCCTGGAGTGTAGGTGGCGGCGGAAACACCATATATTTT. It specifies CAWSVGGGGNTIYF.

This clonotype was counted many times. The rearrangement joins TRBV7-2 to TRBJ2-3; 8 bases are a match to TRBD2. J gave up 4 bases and V 5 bases, and 11 bases lay outside the gene matches. The CDR3 covers 16 residues. CDR1 and CDR2 from the germline V gene are SGHTA and FQGNSA. CDR3 in amino acids: CASSLGWRGVSDTQYF. For the CDR3, the DNA is TGTGCCAGCAGCCTAGGGTGGCGGGGGGTCTCAGATACGCAGTATTTT.